The entry that follows covers one TCR beta chain sequence. The source of the sample is a study of blood T cell repertoires in COVID-19. Study-level background: Samples of COVID-19 (acute and convalescent) were obtained from the United States, Italy and Spain. PBMCs, B-cell-depleted T cells, or T cells provided the cDNA or gDNA that made up the material.

This CDR3 region has 20 residues. V lost 8 bases to trimming and J lost 4 bases, with 35 bases between them. Authors' analysis steps: Reference gene primer amplification gave estimated nucleated cell counts. The method was immunoSEQ multiplex PCR; TCRdb's version includes in-frame clones alone and lacks a portion of them. For V, J and clone size, that table is used; D and trimming come from the DNA. This table holds about 140,000 clones, approximately 82% found once. The chain combines TRBV6-7 with TRBJ1-2; D is possibly TRBD1 (5 bases). TRBV6-7 is noted as an ORF with a role that remains uncertain. This sequence originates from a man aged 55-75 years with active or convalescent COVID-19. Sequenced input: peripheral blood. DNA of the CDR3: TGTGCCAGCGGACCGGGGGGAGCGGGAGGGGCGTTATCTTTGGGCTATGGCTACACCTTC. It yields the protein CASGPGGAGGALSLGYGYTF.